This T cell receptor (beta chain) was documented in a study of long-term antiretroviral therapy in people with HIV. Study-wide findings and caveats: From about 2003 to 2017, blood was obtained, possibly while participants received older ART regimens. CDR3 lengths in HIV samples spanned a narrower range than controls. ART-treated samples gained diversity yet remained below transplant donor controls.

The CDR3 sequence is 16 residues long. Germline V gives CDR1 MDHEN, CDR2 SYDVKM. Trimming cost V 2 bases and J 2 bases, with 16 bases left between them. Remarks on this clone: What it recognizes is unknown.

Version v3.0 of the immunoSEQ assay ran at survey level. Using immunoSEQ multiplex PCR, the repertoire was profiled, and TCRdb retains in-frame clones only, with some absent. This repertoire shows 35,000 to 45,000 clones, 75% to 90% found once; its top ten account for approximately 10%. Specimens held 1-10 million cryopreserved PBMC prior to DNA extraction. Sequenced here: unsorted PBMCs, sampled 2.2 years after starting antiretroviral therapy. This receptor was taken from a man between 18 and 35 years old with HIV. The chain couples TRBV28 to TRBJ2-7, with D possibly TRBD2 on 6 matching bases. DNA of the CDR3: TGTGCCAGCAGTTTAGCACCGGGACTCCCTGCCTACGAGCAGTACTTC. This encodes CASSLAPGLPAYEQYF.